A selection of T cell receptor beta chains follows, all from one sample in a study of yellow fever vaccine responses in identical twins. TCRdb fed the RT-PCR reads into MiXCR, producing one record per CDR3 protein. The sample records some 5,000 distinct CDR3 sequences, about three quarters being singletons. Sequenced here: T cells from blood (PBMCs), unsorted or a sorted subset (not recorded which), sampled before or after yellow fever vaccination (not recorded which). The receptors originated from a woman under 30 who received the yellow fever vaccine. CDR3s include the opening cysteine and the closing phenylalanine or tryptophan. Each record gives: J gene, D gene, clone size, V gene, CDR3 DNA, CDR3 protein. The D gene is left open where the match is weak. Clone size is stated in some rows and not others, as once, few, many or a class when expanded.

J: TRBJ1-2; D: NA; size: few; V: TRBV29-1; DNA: TGCAGCACGATCAGGGGAGATAACTATGGCTACACCTTC; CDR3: CSTIRGDNYGYTF
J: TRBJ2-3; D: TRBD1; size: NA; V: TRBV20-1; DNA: TGCAGTGCTAGCCCCACAGGGGGCATAGATACGCAGTATTTT; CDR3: CSASPTGGIDTQYF
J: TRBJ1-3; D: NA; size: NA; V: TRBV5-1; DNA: TGCGCCAGCAGCTTGGGGCAGGGCACTGGAAACACCATATATTTT; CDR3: CASSLGQGTGNTIYF
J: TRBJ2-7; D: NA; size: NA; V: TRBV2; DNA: TGTGCCAGCAGTGACGGGTACGAGCAGTACTTC; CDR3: CASSDGYEQYF
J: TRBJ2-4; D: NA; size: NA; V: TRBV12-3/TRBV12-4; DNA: TGTGCCAGCAGTGGGGACGCCTTAGCCAAAAACATTCAGTACTTC; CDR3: CASSGDALAKNIQYF
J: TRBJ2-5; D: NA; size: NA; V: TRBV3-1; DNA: TGTGCCAGCAGCCAAGATACTAGACAAGAGACCCAGTACTTC; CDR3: CASSQDTRQETQYF
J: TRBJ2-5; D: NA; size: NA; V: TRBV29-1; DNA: TGCAGCGTTGAGAAGGACGTGAGAGAGACCCAGTACTTC; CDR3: CSVEKDVRETQYF
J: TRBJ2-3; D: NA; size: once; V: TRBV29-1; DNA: TGCAGCGCCTCGGCGGGAACCACAGATACGCAGTATTTT; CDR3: CSASAGTTDTQYF
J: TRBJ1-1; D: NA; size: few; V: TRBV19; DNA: TGTGCCAGTAGTATCGAAGGGCCCTATGAAGCTTTCTTT; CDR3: CASSIEGPYEAFF
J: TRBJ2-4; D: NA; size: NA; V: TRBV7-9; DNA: TGTGCCAGCAGCCAATCGACCCTTACAGAACTAGCCAAAAACATTCAGTACTTC; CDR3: CASSQSTLTELAKNIQYF
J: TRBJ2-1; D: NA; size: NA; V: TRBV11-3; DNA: TGTGCCAGCAGGGAAAACGGGCTAGCGTACGATGAGCAGTTCTTC; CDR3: CASRENGLAYDEQFF
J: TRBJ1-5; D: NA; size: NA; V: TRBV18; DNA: TGTGCCAGCTCACCAGAAGGGGTCGGCAATCAGCCCCAGCATTTT; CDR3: CASSPEGVGNQPQHF
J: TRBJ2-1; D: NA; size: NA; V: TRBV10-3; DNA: TGTGCCATCAGTGAAGACAGTTCTACGGATGAGCAGTTCTTC; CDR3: CAISEDSSTDEQFF
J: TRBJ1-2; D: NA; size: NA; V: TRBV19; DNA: TGTGCCAGTAGTATAGCAGGGGTCGGCTACACCTTC; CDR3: CASSIAGVGYTF
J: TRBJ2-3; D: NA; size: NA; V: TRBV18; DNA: TGTGCCAGCTCACCTTACACAGATACGCAGTATTTT; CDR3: CASSPYTDTQYF
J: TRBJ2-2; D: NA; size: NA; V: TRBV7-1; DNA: TGTGCCAGCAGCCCCCGGCCCGAGGACCGGGGGGAGCTGTTTTTT; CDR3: CASSPRPEDRGELFF
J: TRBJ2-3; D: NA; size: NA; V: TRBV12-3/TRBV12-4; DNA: TGTGCCAGCGGAAGGCGGCCAGATACGCAGTATTTT; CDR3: CASGRRPDTQYF
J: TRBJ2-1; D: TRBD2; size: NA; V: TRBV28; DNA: TGTGCCAGCAGTTCTAGCGGGATATGGGACAATGAGCAGTTCTTC; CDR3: CASSSSGIWDNEQFF
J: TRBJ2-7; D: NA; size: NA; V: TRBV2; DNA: TGTGCCAGCAGTGAAACCAGGGCCGGCTACGAGCAGTACTTC; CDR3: CASSETRAGYEQYF
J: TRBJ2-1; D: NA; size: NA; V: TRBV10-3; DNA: TGTGCCATCAGTGAGTCGGGGGGGGCTGGTTCCTACAATGAGCAGTTCTTC; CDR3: CAISESGGAGSYNEQFF